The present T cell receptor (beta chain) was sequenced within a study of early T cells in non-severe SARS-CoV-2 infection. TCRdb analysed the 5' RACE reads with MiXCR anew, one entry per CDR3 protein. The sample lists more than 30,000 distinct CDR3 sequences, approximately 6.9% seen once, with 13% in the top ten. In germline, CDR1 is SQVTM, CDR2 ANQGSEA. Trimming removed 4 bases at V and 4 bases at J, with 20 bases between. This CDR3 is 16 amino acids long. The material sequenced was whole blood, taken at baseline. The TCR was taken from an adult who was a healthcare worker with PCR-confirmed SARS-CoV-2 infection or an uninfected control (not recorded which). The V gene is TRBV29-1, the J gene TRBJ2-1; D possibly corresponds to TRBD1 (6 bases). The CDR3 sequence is CSVATGQSALYNEQFF. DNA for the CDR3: TGCAGCGTTGCGACAGGTCAATCGGCCCTTTACAATGAGCAGTTCTTC.